What follows are 15 T cell receptor beta chains derived from one specimen sequenced in a study of T cell responses to AZD1222 COVID-19 vaccine (dated by TCRdb to 2020 to 2023). Libraries were prepared through the immunoSEQ multiplex PCR assay. The immuneACCESS repertoire file appears here via TCRdb, limited to in-frame rearrangements. These files lack a portion of the clones; in checked studies, under half of the deficit traces to unresolved V genes, and the cause of the others is not known. The sample table shows 99,000 or so clones, and approximately 92% are seen once. Of the sample, over 35% falls within the top ten clones. The intended sense of this specimen's time point label: about 28 days (+/-7) after the second vaccine dose. The source was peripheral blood, collected 28 days after the second AZD1222 dose. The receptors were sampled from an adult who received the AZD1222 COVID-19 vaccine.

This chain connects TRBV29-1 to TRBJ1-1; D is unclear. The CDR3 loop spans 14 amino acids. With 3 bases removed from V and 2 bases from J, the gap between germline ends came to 13 bases. Germline CDR1 reads SQVTM; CDR2 reads ANQGSEA. The DNA for the CDR3 is TGCAGCGTTGACCCGGGCCACAAAAACACTGAAGCTTTCTTT. Translation gives CSVDPGHKNTEAFF.

The chain combines TRBV7-9 with TRBJ1-6; 8 nucleotides line up with TRBD1. V lost 5 bases and J lost 6; bases outside the gene matches: 12. CDR1 and CDR2 (germline): SEHNR, FQNEAQ (reference sequence). This CDR3 spans 17 amino acids. The chain's CDR3 is CASSPSSSGGLNSPLHF. In DNA, the CDR3 is TGTGCCAGCAGCCCCTCGTCATCAGGGGGCCTTAATTCACCCCTCCACTTT. Full variable domain (missing parts from reference TRBV7-9 and TRBJ1-6): DTGVSQNPRHKITKRGQNVTFRCDPISEHNRLYWYRQTLGQGPEFLTYFQNEAQLEKSRLLSDRFSAERPKGSFSTLEIQRTEQGDSAMYLCASSPSSSGGLNSPLHFGNGTRLTVT.

This clone was seen a handful of times. This sequence joins TRBV7-2 and TRBJ2-5; the match to TRBD2 covers 10 bases. The V gene's germline CDR1 is SGHTA and CDR2 FQGNSA. This CDR3 is built from 17 residues. With 5 bases clipped from V and 5 bases from J, the junction kept 14 bases outside the gene matches. The CDR3 reads CASSTERAGGPGETQYF. DNA for the CDR3: TGTGCCAGCAGCACCGAGAGAGCGGGAGGGCCGGGGGAGACCCAGTACTTC.

This chain connects TRBV19 to TRBJ1-6; D is possibly TRBD1 (5 bases). Germline V CDR1 and CDR2: LNHDA, SQIVND (reference sequence). The germline V and J ends were trimmed by 5 bases and 10 bases, with 15 bases remaining between them. CDR3 length: 14 amino acids. The CDR3 here is CASSGAGTWSPLHF. The CDR3 DNA sequence: TGTGCCAGTAGTGGGGCCGGGACCTGGTCACCCCTCCACTTT.

A single count supports this clone. The chain has TRBV19 and TRBJ2-3; TRBD1 might be the D (5 bases). This CDR3 region has 14 residues. With 6 bases removed from V and 2 bases from J, the gap between germline ends came to 12 bases. Germline V gene data show CDR1 as LNHDA and CDR2 as SQIVND (reference sequence). The CDR3 loop is CASSSTAYTDTQYF. The CDR3 bases are TGTGCCAGTAGCTCGACAGCCTACACAGATACGCAGTATTTT.

V is TRBV5-4 and J is TRBJ2-6, with D possibly TRBD1 on 5 matching bases. Germline CDR1 reads SGHNT; CDR2 reads YYREEE (reference sequence). V was shortened by 3 bases and J by 0 bases, with 22 bases between the two germline ends. The length of the CDR3 is 20 residues. The CDR3 DNA reads TGTGCCAGCAGCTCAAATCTTGGACAAAAGCCCGCCTCTGGGGCCAACGTCCTGACTTTC. As protein: CASSSNLGQKPASGANVLTF.

The chain links TRBV28 to TRBJ2-3, with 15 bases that match TRBD2. Germline CDR1 reads MDHEN; CDR2 reads SYDVKM. The junction had 11 bases not matched to a gene; V was cut back by 5 bases and J by 8 bases. The CDR3 totals 17 residues. CDR3 nucleotide sequence: TGTGCCAGCAGTCCCAGTCCGGGACTAGCGGGGGGAGGTACGCAGTATTTT. It codes for CASSPSPGLAGGGTQYF.

The V gene is TRBV6-5, the J gene TRBJ2-1, with D hard to call. Germline CDR1 MNHEY, CDR2 SVGAGI. The CDR3 extends over 13 amino acids. V was trimmed by 7 bases and J by 4 bases, leaving 11 bases between them. As DNA, the CDR3 is TGTGCCAGCATGGGATACAATTACAATGAGCAGTTCTTC. Amino acid sequence: CASMGYNYNEQFF.

The CDR3 spells CASRSGSANTGELFF. The CDR3 bases are TGTGCCAGCAGGAGTGGTTCCGCGAACACCGGGGAGCTGTTTTTT. The V and J genes are TRBV6-5 and TRBJ2-2; D is unclear. The CDR3 has 15 residues. Germline CDR1 reads MNHEY; CDR2 reads SVGAGI. Trimming took 6 bases from V and 0 from J, leaving 11 bases between them.

The chain employs TRBV7-2 and TRBJ2-2; D remains ambiguous. Germline V lookup: CDR1 SGHTA, CDR2 FQGNSA. V dropped 1 base and J dropped 0 bases, with 6 bases sitting between them. The length of the CDR3 is 15 residues. The CDR3 protein is CASSLGGPNTGELFF. The CDR3 coding sequence is TGTGCCAGCAGCTTAGGTGGGCCGAACACCGGGGAGCTGTTTTTT. Complete variable domain (other parts from reference TRBV7-2 and TRBJ2-2): GAGVSQSPSNKVTEKGKDVELRCDPISGHTALYWYRQSLGQGLEFLIYFQGNSAPDKSGLPSDRFSAERTGGSVSTLTIQRTQQEDSAVYLCASSLGGPNTGELFFGEGSRLTVL.

The rearrangement uses TRBV4-1 and TRBJ2-1; TRBD2 aligns across 8 bases. This CDR3 is 17 amino acids long. Germline loops: CDR1 MGHRA, CDR2 YSYEKL. The junction had 12 bases not matched to a gene; V was cut back by 1 base and J by 7 bases. Written as DNA, the CDR3 is TGCGCCAGCAGCCAAGCCGGAACGGGAGGGTTGAGTAATGAGCAGTTCTTC. This gives the protein CASSQAGTGGLSNEQFF.

The V call is TRBV5-4, the J call TRBJ2-7, with D maybe TRBD1 (6 bases). The CDR3 consists of 14 residues. Per germline, CDR1 SGHNT and CDR2 YYREEE (reference sequence). The V and J ends lost 4 bases and 7 bases respectively, with 18 bases between them. CDR3 amino acids: CASSPEGRGKEQYF. For the CDR3, the DNA is TGTGCCAGCAGCCCTGAGGGCAGGGGAAAGGAGCAGTACTTC.

A note on this clone: Other nucleotide sequences in the sample specify the same CDR3. The chain has TRBV5-1 and TRBJ2-3; 7 nucleotides match TRBD2. This CDR3 region has 16 residues. Germline V gives CDR1 SGHRS, CDR2 YFSETQ. With V trimmed by 0 bases and J by 2 bases, 6 bases remained unmatched. CDR3 DNA sequence: TGCGCCAGCAGCTTGGGGGAGGGAACCTCCACAGATACGCAGTATTTT. This codes for CASSLGEGTSTDTQYF.

The chain joins TRBV7-2 to TRBJ2-7; TRBD1 matches at 7 bases. The CDR3 covers 14 residues. Germline-derived CDR1 and CDR2 are SGHTA and FQGNSA. With 5 bases clipped from V and 2 bases from J, the junction kept 6 bases outside the gene matches. The CDR3 reads CASSLRDRAYEQYF. The DNA of the CDR3 is TGTGCCAGCAGCCTCCGGGACAGAGCCTACGAGCAGTACTTC. Together with reference TRBV7-2 and TRBJ2-7, the CDR3 gives the full variable domain: GAGVSQSPSNKVTEKGKDVELRCDPISGHTALYWYRQSLGQGLEFLIYFQGNSAPDKSGLPSDRFSAERTGGSVSTLTIQRTQQEDSAVYLCASSLRDRAYEQYFGPGTRLTVT.

CDR3 protein: CASSSGGEEKLFF. CDR3 in DNA: TGTGCCAGCAGCTCAGGGGGCGAAGAAAAACTGTTTTTT. The chain employs TRBV7-9 and TRBJ1-4; 8 bases fit TRBD1. CDR3 length: 13 amino acids. CDR1 and CDR2 (germline): SEHNR, FQNEAQ (reference sequence). With 4 bases clipped from V and 8 bases from J, the junction kept 3 bases outside the gene matches.